The sequence of this T cell receptor beta chain was determined in a study of memory CD4+ T cells and cytomegalovirus serostatus. The sort gate was single viable CD3+CD4+CD8-CD45RO+ cells for memory CD4+ T cells. The protocol was immunoSEQ multiplex PCR, while the TCRdb copy is restricted to in-frame clones and leaves out a portion. Among 45,000 to 50,000 clones listed, 77% were seen once. The CDR3 consists of 17 residues. Germline V CDR1 and CDR2: SNHLY, FYNNEI. Deletions cut 3 bases from V and 2 bases from J, with 17 bases between. Specimen: memory CD4+ T cells from blood. The chain links TRBV2 to TRBJ1-5; D uncertain. This receptor was obtained from an adult in good health and CMV-seronegative. DNA for the CDR3: TGTGCCAGCAGTGAGGGCCCACAAAGGTCTGGCAATCAGCCCCAGCATTTT. Residues: CASSEGPQRSGNQPQHF.